This T cell receptor beta chain is from a study of T cell repertoires in cytomegalovirus infection. Study overall: A matching HLA type, together with CMV infection, was signaled by public TCR beta signatures.

Study-level points and caveats: Carriage of CMV together with the relevant HLA was identifiable through cumulative public TCR beta family frequency.

The table lists this clonotype with a few counts. No antigen is known for it. This sequence may be a read error, since a much larger clone differs from it by one base. The CDR3 length is 13 residues. Germline V lookup: CDR1 SGHVT, CDR2 SQSDAQ. MiXCR was run by TCRdb on the reads, yielding one entry per CDR3 protein. This table has around 440,000 distinct CDR3 sequences, over 9% appearing once. The sequenced sample was PBMCs. The TCR was taken from a human donor in good health (CMV status not recorded). Some clones in this sample may be carry-over from other donors' samples. The rearrangement uses TRBV7-4 and TRBJ2-7; a weak D match, TRBD1 (5 bases). This chain's CDR3 is CASSGADSCEQYF. In DNA form, the CDR3 reads TGTGCCAGCAGCGGGGCCGACTCCTGCGAGCAGTACTTC.